The 7 T cell receptor beta chains reported below all come from one sample, sequenced in a study of blood T cell repertoires in COVID-19 (dated by TCRdb to about 2020). Receptors were amplified or captured by the immunoSEQ multiplex PCR assay. TCRdb took this table from immuneACCESS and kept in-frame rearrangements with V and J called. Such tables lack part of the clones; where checked against another copy, unresolved V genes explain under half of the gap, and the rest is unexplained. For this sample there are 150,000 to 200,000 clones; approximately 88% appear just once. The ten top clones hold 13% of the sample. Sequencing was carried out using PBMCs or T cells enriched from blood (not recorded which). The receptors originated from a woman aged 60-75 years who had recovered from COVID-19.

The chain employs TRBV12-3 or TRBV12-4 and TRBJ2-7, with D perhaps TRBD2 (5 bases). This CDR3 contains 13 residues. Trimming shortened V by 0 bases and J by 6 bases, and 9 bases separated the two germline ends. The CDR3 protein is CASSLAGIGEQYF. CDR3 bases: TGTGCCAGCAGTTTAGCCGGGATCGGCGAGCAGTACTTC.

The chain recombines TRBV11-2 with TRBJ1-4; TRBD1 might be the D (6 bases). Per the germline V gene, CDR1 is SGHAT and CDR2 is FQNNGV. The CDR3 covers 17 residues. V lost 7 bases and J lost 7, with 25 bases in between. Here the CDR3 reads CASTEKVLGAVFEKLFF. The CDR3 DNA is TGTGCCAGCACCGAGAAGGTTCTGGGGGCAGTTTTTGAAAAACTGTTTTTT. Full variable domain (remainder filled in from reference TRBV11-2 and TRBJ1-4): EAGVAQSPRYKIIEKRQSVAFWCNPISGHATLYWYQQILGQGPKLLIQFQNNGVVDDSQLPKDRFSAERLKGVDSTLKIQPAKLEDSAVYLCASTEKVLGAVFEKLFFGSGTQLSVL.

The chain is built from TRBV2 and TRBJ2-7; D gene ambiguous. The V end was cut by 1 base, the J end by 1 base, with 11 bases between. Germline CDR1 and CDR2: SNHLY and FYNNEI. This CDR3 comprises 15 residues. The DNA of the CDR3 is TGTGCCAGCAGTGAAGACGGCCCGGGTTCCTACGAGCAGTACTTC. Its translation is CASSEDGPGSYEQYF.

The genes are TRBV5-4 and TRBJ1-2; 7 bases align to TRBD1. Germline trimming cut 2 bases from V and 6 bases from J; bases unmatched to any gene: 10. This CDR3 has 15 amino acids. In germline, CDR1 is SGHNT, CDR2 YYREEE (reference sequence). The CDR3 nucleotides are TGTGCCAGCAGCTTTCAGGGGGGCAAATTGGATGGCTACACCTTC. Translating gives CASSFQGGKLDGYTF.

This clone was detected only a few times. The chain employs TRBV9 and TRBJ2-3; 13 bases are a match to TRBD2. Per the germline V gene, CDR1 is SGDLS and CDR2 is YYNGEE. This CDR3 has 17 residues. V was pared by 3 bases and J by 0 bases, with 4 bases of the junction left unmatched. The CDR3 DNA reads as TGTGCCAGCAGCGAGGGGACTAGCGGGACGAGCACAGATACGCAGTATTTT. This translates into CASSEGTSGTSTDTQYF. Supplemented by reference TRBV9 and TRBJ2-3, the full variable domain reads DSGVTQTPKHLITATGQRVTLRCSPRSGDLSVYWYQQSLDQGLQFLIQYYNGEERAKGNILERFSAQQFPDLHSELNLSSLELGDSALYFCASSEGTSGTSTDTQYFGPGTRLTVL.

J is TRBJ1-1 and V is TRBV18; D remains unclear. Germline V gene data show CDR1 as KGHSH and CDR2 as LQKENI. V was pared by 4 bases and J by 3 bases, with 9 bases between. The CDR3 length is 13 residues. The CDR3 bases are TGTGCCAGCTCACACGGGTCTGACACTGAAGCTTTCTTT. As protein: CASSHGSDTEAFF.

The rearrangement uses TRBV30 and TRBJ1-5; tentatively, D is TRBD1 (5 bases). V was cut by 2 bases and J by 7 bases, with 15 bases left in between. The CDR3 consists of 14 residues. Germline V gene data show CDR1 as GTSNPN and CDR2 as SVGIG (reference sequence). This CDR3 is CAWSTTGGEQPQHF. CDR3 coding DNA: TGTGCCTGGAGTACCACAGGCGGTGAACAGCCCCAGCATTTT. The full variable domain, its missing parts supplied by reference TRBV30 and TRBJ1-5, is SQTIHQWPATLVQPVGSPLSLECTVEGTSNPNLYWYRQAAGRGLQLLFYSVGIGQISSEVPQNLSASRPQDRQFILSSKKLLLSDSGFYLCAWSTTGGEQPQHFGDGTRLSIL.